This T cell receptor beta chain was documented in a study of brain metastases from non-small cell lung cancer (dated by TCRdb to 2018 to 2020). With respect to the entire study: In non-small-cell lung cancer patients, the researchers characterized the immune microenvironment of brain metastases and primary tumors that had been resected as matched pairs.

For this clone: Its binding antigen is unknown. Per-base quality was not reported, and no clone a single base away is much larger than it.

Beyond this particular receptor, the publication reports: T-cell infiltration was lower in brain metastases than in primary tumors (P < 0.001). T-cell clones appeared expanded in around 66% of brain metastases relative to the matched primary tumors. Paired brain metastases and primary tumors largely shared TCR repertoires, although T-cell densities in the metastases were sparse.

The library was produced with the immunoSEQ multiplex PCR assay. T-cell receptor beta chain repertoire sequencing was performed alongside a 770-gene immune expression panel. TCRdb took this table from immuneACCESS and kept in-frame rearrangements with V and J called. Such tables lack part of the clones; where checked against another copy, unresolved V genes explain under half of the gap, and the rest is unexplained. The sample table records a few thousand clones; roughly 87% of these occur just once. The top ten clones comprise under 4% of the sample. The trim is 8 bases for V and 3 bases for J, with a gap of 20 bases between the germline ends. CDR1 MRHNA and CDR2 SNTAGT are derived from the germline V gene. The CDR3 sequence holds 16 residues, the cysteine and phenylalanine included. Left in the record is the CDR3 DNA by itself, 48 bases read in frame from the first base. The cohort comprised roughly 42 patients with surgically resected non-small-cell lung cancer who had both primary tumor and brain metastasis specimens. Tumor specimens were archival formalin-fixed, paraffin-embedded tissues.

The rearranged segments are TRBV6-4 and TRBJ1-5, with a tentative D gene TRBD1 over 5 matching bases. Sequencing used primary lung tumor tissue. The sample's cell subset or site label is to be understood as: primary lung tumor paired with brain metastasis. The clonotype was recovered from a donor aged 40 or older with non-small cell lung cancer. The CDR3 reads CASAAFLARDNQPQHF. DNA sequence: TGTGCCAGCGCGGCTTTCTTGGCCAGGGACAATCAGCCCCAGCATTTT.